The 9 T cell receptor beta chains below were found in one sample sequenced in a study of cytomegalovirus exposure and HLA in healthy donors. The PCR had 60 Vbeta and 13 Jbeta primers. Clones were read by immunoSEQ multiplex PCR, and TCRdb kept only the in-frame ones, dropping some. The top ten hold more than 8.5% of the sample, which has around 200,000 clones, under 85% seen once. The sequencing input was PBMCs. These receptors were collected from a woman between 50 and 59 years old in good health and CMV-seropositive.

The V gene is TRBV6-1, the J gene TRBJ1-3; the D gene is possibly TRBD1 (6 bases). V lost 4 bases and J lost 0, with 22 bases in between. CDR1 MNHNS and CDR2 SASEGT come from the germline V gene. The CDR3 is made up of 19 amino acids. CDR3 bases: TGTGCCAGCAGTGGGGTCCGGCGCGGGGGGCTCCACTCTGGAAACACCATATATTTT. Translated, it gives CASSGVRRGGLHSGNTIYF.

The chain joins TRBV7-2 to TRBJ1-2; 12 bases map to TRBD1. The germline CDR1 and CDR2 sequences are SGHTA and FQGNSA. CDR3 length equals 18 residues. V was pared by 1 base and J by 7 bases, with 13 bases of the junction left unmatched. The DNA for the CDR3 is TGTGCCAGCAGCTTAGGGGGAAACCCGGGACAGGGGGCGCTTGGCTACACCTTC. As protein: CASSLGGNPGQGALGYTF.

The V and J genes are TRBV4-3 and TRBJ2-7; D ambiguous. CDR1 is LGHNA, CDR2 YSLEER, per germline. The CDR3 is 13 amino acids. The V and J ends lost 1 base and 0 bases respectively, with 4 bases between them. Written as DNA, the CDR3 is TGCGCCAGCAGCCAAGCGGTCTCCTACGAGCAGTACTTC. This gives the protein CASSQAVSYEQYF.

This chain connects TRBV19 to TRBJ1-1; 10 bases align to TRBD1. Germline V gene data show CDR1 as LNHDA and CDR2 as SQIVND (reference sequence). The CDR3 runs 14 residues. V gave up 10 bases and J gave up 5 bases; unmatched junction bases: 10. This CDR3 is CATTRTGGTTEAFF. Here the CDR3 DNA reads TGTGCCACTACTCGGACAGGGGGAACGACTGAAGCTTTCTTT.

V usage is TRBV9 and J usage is TRBJ2-2; D is uncertain. Trimming stripped 0 bases from V and 6 bases from J, with 9 bases between. The CDR3 is made up of 14 amino acids. CDR1 and CDR2 from the germline V gene are SGDLS and YYNGEE. CDR3: CASSVDRVSGELFF. The CDR3 DNA reads as TGTGCCAGCAGCGTAGACCGGGTATCCGGGGAGCTGTTTTTT.

The chain has TRBV19 and TRBJ1-1; D is unresolved. The CDR3 sequence is 14 residues long. CDR1 is LNHDA and CDR2 is SQIVND in the germline V gene (reference sequence). V was shortened by 0 bases and J by 3 bases, with 8 bases between the two germline ends. CDR3 loop: CASSIDRYDTEAFF. CDR3 nucleotides: TGTGCCAGTAGTATAGACAGGTACGACACTGAAGCTTTCTTT. Drawing the rest from reference TRBV19 and TRBJ1-1, the complete variable domain is DGGITQSPKYLFRKEGQNVTLSCEQNLNHDAMYWYRQDPGQGLRLIYYSQIVNDFQKGDIAEGYSVSREKKESFPLTVTSAQKNPTAFYLCASSIDRYDTEAFFGQGTRLTVV.

The V and J genes are TRBV18 and TRBJ1-1, with no clear D. The CDR3 runs to 14 residues. V lost 6 bases, J lost 10 bases, and 21 bases lay in between. Germline CDR1 is KGHSH and CDR2 is LQKENI. The CDR3 sequence: CASSSSKGALGAFF. The DNA for the CDR3 is TGTGCCAGCTCCTCATCCAAGGGAGCCCTGGGAGCTTTCTTT.

The chain uses TRBV9 and TRBJ2-7; 7 bases are a match to TRBD1. Germline trimming cut 4 bases from V and 3 bases from J; bases unmatched to any gene: 13. This CDR3 has 16 amino acids. CDR1 is SGDLS, CDR2 YYNGEE, per germline. Written as DNA, the CDR3 is TGTGCCAGCAGCCCGAGGGCCGGGACAGAGATCTACGAGCAGTACTTC. Amino acid sequence: CASSPRAGTEIYEQYF.

The chain joins TRBV6-5 to TRBJ1-2; D might be TRBD1 (5 bases). Trimming removed 5 bases at V and 6 bases at J, with 10 bases between. CDR1 and CDR2 from the germline V gene are MNHEY and SVGAGI. This CDR3 contains 12 residues. The CDR3, as DNA: TGTGCCAGCAGTGGGGGGGTGGATGGCTACACCTTC. Translated, it gives CASSGGVDGYTF.